This TCR beta chain was recovered during a study of T cell responses to AZD1222 COVID-19 vaccine. Germline V gives CDR1 SGHVS, CDR2 FNYEAQ. The CDR3 sequence is 17 residues long. Trimming cost V 1 base and J 4 bases; bases outside gene matches: 10. General study points: Seropositive at baseline were only a handful of AZD1222 recipients.

This clone came up a few times. The antigen is unknown. Some clones are missing from TCRdb's copy, which holds only in-frame ones; the method was immunoSEQ multiplex PCR. The sample records under 110,000 clones, about 89% being singletons. This chain uses TRBV7-6 with TRBJ2-3; TRBD1 matches at 8 bases. This clonotype was sampled from an adult who received the AZD1222 COVID-19 vaccine. Sequences were derived from peripheral blood, sampled 28 days after the second AZD1222 dose. Written as DNA, the CDR3 is TGTGCCAGCAGCTTAGTTGTTGGACAGGGAGCCCCAGATACGCAGTATTTT. Translated: CASSLVVGQGAPDTQYF. Full variable domain (missing parts from reference TRBV7-6 and TRBJ2-3): GAGVSQSPRYKVTKRGQDVALRCDPISGHVSLYWYRQALGQGPEFLTYFNYEAQQDKSGLPNDRFSAERPEGSISTLTIQRTEQRDSAMYRCASSLVVGQGAPDTQYFGPGTRLTVL.